The 2 T cell receptor beta chains listed next were all sequenced from one sample in a study of beta chain features in type 1 diabetes. The investigators reverse transcribed all of the isolated RNA, so they sequenced expressed TCRB transcripts. Some clones are missing from TCRdb's copy, which holds only in-frame ones; the method was immunoSEQ multiplex PCR. The sample shows around 140,000 clones, approximately 10% of them seen only once. Sample: central memory CD4+ T cells from blood. These TCRs come from a woman aged 40 to 49 in good health.

The chain combines TRBV5-4 with TRBJ1-1; TRBD1 might be the D (6 bases). The CDR3 covers 14 residues. Germline V gene lookup returns CDR1 SGHNT and CDR2 YYREEE (reference sequence). V shed 0 bases and J shed 6 bases, with 12 bases lying between them. DNA of the CDR3: TGTGCCAGCAGCTTGGCCGGAGCAGGGGCTGAAGCTTTCTTT. Translating it yields CASSLAGAGAEAFF.

Only a few counts were recorded for this clone. The CDR3 here is CASSVVGGEAFF. In nucleotides, the CDR3 is TGTGCCAGCAGCGTAGTAGGGGGTGAAGCTTTCTTT. The rearrangement links TRBV9 to TRBJ1-1, with D possibly TRBD1 on 6 matching bases. With 0 bases removed from V and 7 bases from J, the gap between germline ends came to 7 bases. This CDR3 has 12 amino acids. CDR1 and CDR2 (germline): SGDLS, YYNGEE.